Below, 9 T cell receptor beta chains from the same sample are listed, as sequenced in a study of blood T cell repertoires in COVID-19. Using immunoSEQ multiplex PCR, the repertoire was profiled, and TCRdb retains in-frame clones only, with some absent. The sample has over 75,000 clones; 85% to 90% are singletons. The sequenced sample was peripheral blood. All receptors come from a human donor with active COVID-19. The donor label of this sample is uncertain.

This CDR3 reads CASSPLGAGGKETQYF. CDR3 coding DNA: TGCGCCAGCAGCCCTTTAGGAGCGGGGGGGAAAGAGACCCAGTACTTC. The V call is TRBV4-3, the J call TRBJ2-5, with TRBD2 matching 10 bases. Germline values: CDR1 LGHNA, CDR2 YSLEER. The CDR3 extends over 16 amino acids. Germline trimming cut 4 bases from V and 3 bases from J; bases unmatched to any gene: 8.

The CDR3 spells CASSHGGAYEQYF. CDR3 in DNA: TGTGCCAGCAGCCATGGTGGAGCTTACGAGCAGTACTTC. The chain employs TRBV14 and TRBJ2-7; unclear D gene. Per the germline V gene, CDR1 is SGHDN and CDR2 is FVKESK. CDR3 length: 13 amino acids. Trimming took 3 bases from V and 4 from J, leaving 10 bases between them.

The chain is built from TRBV4-1 and TRBJ2-5; 9 positions agree with TRBD2. This CDR3 has 16 residues. Germline V lookup: CDR1 MGHRA, CDR2 YSYEKL. V trimming: 0 bases; J trimming: 1 base; junction bases outside the gene matches: 3. DNA of the CDR3: TGCGCCAGCAGCCAAGAAAGCGGGGGGCCCCAAGAGACCCAGTACTTC. It encodes CASSQESGGPQETQYF.

The chain recombines TRBV30 with TRBJ1-2; D is uncertain. The V and J ends lost 0 bases and 0 bases respectively, with 23 bases between them. The CDR3 totals 19 residues. Germline CDR1 and CDR2: GTSNPN and SVGIG (reference sequence). The CDR3 bases are TGTGCCTGGAGTGTGTTGCCAGGCCGTCGTCGGAAAGCTAACTATGGCTACACCTTC. Translation gives CAWSVLPGRRRKANYGYTF. Supplemented by reference TRBV30 and TRBJ1-2, the full variable domain reads SQTIHQWPATLVQPVGSPLSLECTVEGTSNPNLYWYRQAAGRGLQLLFYSVGIGQISSEVPQNLSASRPQDRQFILSSKKLLLSDSGFYLCAWSVLPGRRRKANYGYTFGSGTRLTVV.

The CDR3 coding sequence is TGTGCCAGCAGTTTGATTAGCGGTACCTACAATGAGCAGTTCTTC. Protein: CASSLISGTYNEQFF. The genes are TRBV27 and TRBJ2-1, with a weak D call TRBD2 (6 bases). In germline, CDR1 is MNHEY, CDR2 SMNVEV (reference sequence). The CDR3 has 15 residues. The germline V and J ends were trimmed by 3 bases and 2 bases, with 11 bases remaining between them.

This chain joins TRBV27 and TRBJ2-5; D gene unclear. From germline, CDR1 is MNHEY and CDR2 SMNVEV (reference sequence). The CDR3 spans 14 residues. Deletions cut 4 bases from V and 7 bases from J, with 16 bases between. DNA of the CDR3: TGTGCCAGCAGTTCCGGAACGGAGTCATTGACCCAGTACTTC. This sequence encodes CASSSGTESLTQYF.

This clone was detected only a few times. This sequence joins TRBV27 and TRBJ1-5; D gene uncertain. V was clipped by 6 bases and J by 2 bases, with 17 bases between them. CDR1 and CDR2 from the germline V gene are MNHEY and SMNVEV (reference sequence). There are 16 residues in the CDR3. The CDR3 DNA sequence: TGTGCCAGCAGACCCGGCGCCCGGGTCGGCAATCAGCCCCAGCATTTT. Amino acids: CASRPGARVGNQPQHF.

The V call is TRBV9, the J call TRBJ2-4, with 9 bases lining up with TRBD2. The CDR3 has 16 amino acids. V was clipped by 0 bases and J by 4 bases; unmatched bases: 5. Per the germline V gene, CDR1 is SGDLS and CDR2 is YYNGEE. CDR3 in DNA: TGTGCCAGCAGCGTAGACCCAGCGGGGGGTAAAAACATTCAGTACTTC. Its protein product is CASSVDPAGGKNIQYF.

The chain recombines TRBV25-1 with TRBJ2-3; D is perhaps TRBD2 (6 bases). Trimming left V 6 bases short and J 1 base short, with 14 bases between. The CDR3 is 15 residues long. The V gene's germline CDR1 is MGHDK and CDR2 SYGVNS. CDR3 coding DNA: TGTGCCAGCAGAGGAGGGTTTGGGGGCACAGATACGCAGTATTTT. It encodes CASRGGFGGTDTQYF.